Listed below are T cell receptor beta chains from one sample, sequenced in a study of T cell repertoires in cytomegalovirus infection. TCRdb passed the reads through MiXCR, listing each CDR3 protein once. The repertoire consists of some 200,000 distinct CDR3 sequences, with roughly 19% occurring once and the leading ten covering about 2.9%. Source material: PBMCs. These receptors were obtained from a human donor in good health (CMV status not recorded). Some clones in this sample may be carry-over from other donors' samples. CDR3s include the opening cysteine and the closing phenylalanine or tryptophan. A D gene is named only where the DNA matches it firmly. Some rows have no size entry. The others give once, few or many, or a class for an expanded clone.

D gene,V gene,clone size,J gene,CDR3 DNA,CDR3 protein
TRBD2,TRBV19,NA,TRBJ2-5,TGTGCCAGTACCCAGGTTAGCGGGAGTTCAGAGACCCAGTACTTC,CASTQVSGSSETQYF
NA,TRBV7-9,few,TRBJ2-3,TGTGCCAGCAGGCCCGACTACCAAAGGGGCACAGATACGCAGTATTTT,CASRPDYQRGTDTQYF
NA,TRBV28,few,TRBJ2-7,TGTGGGGTTGGAGGAGGGGTCAACGAGCAGTACTTC,CGVGGGVNEQYF
NA,TRBV15,NA,TRBJ2-1,TGTGCCACCGGGAAGATAGGATATGATGAGCAGTTCTTC,CATGKIGYDEQFF
NA,TRBV12-3/TRBV12-4,NA,TRBJ1-6,TGTGCCAGCAGGCCGGGTCCCTATAATTCACCCCTCCACTTT,CASRPGPYNSPLHF
TRBD1,TRBV7-9,few,TRBJ2-1,TGTGCCAGCACATTCACCGGACAGGGCAATGAGCAGTTCTTC,CASTFTGQGNEQFF
TRBD2,TRBV12-3/TRBV12-4,many,TRBJ2-1,TGTGCCAGCAGCCGGACTAGCGGTATATACAATGAGCAGTTCTTC,CASSRTSGIYNEQFF
NA,TRBV12-3/TRBV12-4,NA,TRBJ2-3,TGTGCCAGCAGTTTAGGAGGGATGGATACGCAGTATTTT,CASSLGGMDTQYF
NA,TRBV19,many,TRBJ2-1,TGTGCCAGTAGTAGTTGGCAGGGGAGCTCCTACAATGAGCAGTTCTTC,CASSSWQGSSYNEQFF
TRBD1,TRBV20-1,NA,TRBJ2-6,TGCAGTGCGGGACAGGGAGCGGTCTCTGGGGCCAACGTCCTGACTTTC,CSAGQGAVSGANVLTF
NA,TRBV5-1,few,TRBJ2-2,TGCGCCAGCAGCTTAATGGGGACCGGCGGGGAGCTGTTTTTT,CASSLMGTGGELFF
TRBD2,TRBV20-1,few,TRBJ2-7,TGCAGTGCTAGGCAGCCCCGCCCGGGGACTAGCGTTTACGAGCAGTACTTC,CSARQPRPGTSVYEQYF
NA,TRBV29-1,NA,TRBJ2-5,TGCAGCTTGAACGGGATTAGGGAGACCCAGTACTTC,CSLNGIRETQYF
NA,TRBV14,NA,TRBJ2-1,TGTGCCAGCAGCGCATTACAGCAGGGGAATGAGCAGTTCTTC,CASSALQQGNEQFF
NA,TRBV6-1,NA,TRBJ2-2,TGTGCCAGCAGTGAGTTGCAGGGGACCGGGGAGCTGTTTTTT,CASSELQGTGELFF
NA,TRBV6-2/TRBV6-3,NA,TRBJ1-6,TGTGCCAGCAGTTACCGTGGTTTGGGTTCACCCCTCCACTTT,CASSYRGLGSPLHF
TRBD2,TRBV28,NA,TRBJ2-1,TGTGCCAGCAGTTTATTCGGCGGGAGGGCCAATGAGCAGTTCTTC,CASSLFGGRANEQFF
NA,TRBV12-5,many,TRBJ2-7,TGTGCTAGTGGTTTCCAGGGGGAGCAGTACTTC,CASGFQGEQYF
NA,TRBV7-2,many,TRBJ2-7,TGTGCCAGCAGCTTAGAGGCGAATATAGGCGAGCAGTACTTC,CASSLEANIGEQYF
NA,TRBV5-5,many,TRBJ2-3,TGTGCCAGCAGCTTGATGGCTAGGTCTAGCACAGATACGCAGTATTTT,CASSLMARSSTDTQYF
NA,TRBV5-5,NA,TRBJ1-2,TGTGCCACCAGCCCCCCGAGGACAGCGAACTATGGCTACACCTTC,CATSPPRTANYGYTF
TRBD1,TRBV5-5,few,TRBJ2-3,TGTGCCAGCAGCTTGAGAGCGACAGGGAGCGCAGATACGCAGTATTTT,CASSLRATGSADTQYF
TRBD1,TRBV28,few,TRBJ1-5,TGTGCCAGCAGCCCTTCTTTACTCACCGGGACAGGGGCTGTGAATCAGCCCCAGCATTTT,CASSPSLLTGTGAVNQPQHF
NA,TRBV11-3,many,TRBJ2-5,TGTGCCAGCAGCCAGGGAGACAGCGGACAAGAGACCCAGTACTTC,CASSQGDSGQETQYF
TRBD1,TRBV11-2,NA,TRBJ1-1,TGTGCCAGCAGCTCGGACAGGGGGGCTGAAGCTTTCTTT,CASSSDRGAEAFF
TRBD1,TRBV19,NA,TRBJ2-3,TGTGCCACCCGGGACAGGGCGTCCTCAGATACGCAGTATTTT,CATRDRASSDTQYF